This TCR beta chain was recorded in a study of blood T cell repertoires in COVID-19 (dated by TCRdb to the early 2020s). At the level of the whole study: Collaborator samples came from the United States, Italy and Spain and covered acute and convalescent phases of COVID-19. The prospective study material was composed of cDNA or gDNA derived from T cells, B-cell-depleted T cells, or PBMCs. The dataset comprised deeply sampled blood TCRbeta repertoires from subjects exposed to, actively infected with, or recovered from COVID-19. The repertoires were released in a freely available public database meant as a resource for research on the immune response to SARS-CoV-2. Samples came from the ongoing ImmuneRACE study (first 160 participants) plus 1,254 subjects from 6 global collaborators. Sample metadata almost always included a de-identified subject ID, COVID-19 status, age in years and sex. HLA class I and class II types, where available, came from metadata supplied by the sample provider rather than from assay-based typing.

Collaborating institutions collected whole blood in K2EDTA tubes following their own protocols. For TCRbeta analysis, collaborators shipped samples as frozen whole blood, isolated PBMCs, or DNA extracted from either of those sample types. The junction carries 14 bases between V and J, which are trimmed by 3 bases and 6 bases respectively. From its cysteine to its phenylalanine, the CDR3 spans 15 amino acids. The sequence is cut down to CDR3 DNA, 45 bases in frame from base 1. The germline V gene (reference sequence) provides CDR1 MNHNY and CDR2 SVGAGI. TCRbeta CDR3 regions were amplified from genomic DNA using the immunoSEQ Assay, a bias-controlled multiplex PCR. For the original study's pipeline: Nucleated cell counts per sample were estimated from amplification of reference gene primers within the assay. Sequence reads were collapsed and filtered to measure the absolute abundance of every unique TCRbeta CDR3 rearrangement. Productive Simpson clonality was computed per sample as the square root of Simpson's diversity index over productive rearrangements. The table was pulled from immuneACCESS by TCRdb, which kept in-frame rearrangements only. Such tables lose some clones; where checked, under half of the loss comes from unresolved V genes, and the rest has no known cause. V, J and clone size reflect that table, while D and trimming were determined from the DNA. The table for this sample lists more than 90,000 clones; 70% to 85% of them were counted only once. Under 3% of the sample belongs to the ten largest clones.

In its sample, this clone was seen once. The antigen it recognizes is unknown. Base qualities are not recorded, but no much larger clone differs from it by a single base. What the authors observed across the whole study: Clinical and demographic metadata were provided uncurated, with the amount varying by source and participant.

The receptor's source is a man aged 50-59 years with acute or convalescent COVID-19. The rearranged segments are TRBV6-6 and TRBJ1-4; too little of a D gene remains to name it. The material sequenced was peripheral blood. The DNA sequence is TGTGCCAGCAGTTATTCGATCAGGTCTTATGAAAAACTGTTTTTT. Its product reads: CASSYSIRSYEKLFF.